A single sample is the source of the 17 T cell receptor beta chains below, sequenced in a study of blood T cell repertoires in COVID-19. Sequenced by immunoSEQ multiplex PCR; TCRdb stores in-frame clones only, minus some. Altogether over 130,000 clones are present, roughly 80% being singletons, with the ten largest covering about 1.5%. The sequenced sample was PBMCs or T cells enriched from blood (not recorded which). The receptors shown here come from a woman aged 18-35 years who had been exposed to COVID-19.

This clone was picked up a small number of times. The CDR3 loop reads CASSLNTGITNEKLFF. The CDR3 coding sequence is TGTGCCAGCAGCTTAAATACAGGGATCACTAATGAAAAACTGTTTTTT. The chain has TRBV11-2 and TRBJ1-4, with D possibly being TRBD1 (6 bases). This CDR3 has 16 residues. V was clipped by 2 bases and J by 2 bases, with 12 bases between them. Germline CDR1 is SGHAT and CDR2 is FQNNGV.

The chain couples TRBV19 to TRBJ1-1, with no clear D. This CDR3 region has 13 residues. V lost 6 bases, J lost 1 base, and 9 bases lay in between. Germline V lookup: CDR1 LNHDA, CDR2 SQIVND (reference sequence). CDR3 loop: CASRTGRNTEAFF. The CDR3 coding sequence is TGTGCCAGTAGGACTGGAAGGAACACTGAAGCTTTCTTT.

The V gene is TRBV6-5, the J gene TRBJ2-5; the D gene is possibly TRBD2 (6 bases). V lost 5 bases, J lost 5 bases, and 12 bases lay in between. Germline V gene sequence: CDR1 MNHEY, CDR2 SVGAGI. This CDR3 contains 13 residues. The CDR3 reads CASSTGTVETQYF. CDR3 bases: TGTGCCAGCAGTACCGGGACTGTGGAGACCCAGTACTTC.

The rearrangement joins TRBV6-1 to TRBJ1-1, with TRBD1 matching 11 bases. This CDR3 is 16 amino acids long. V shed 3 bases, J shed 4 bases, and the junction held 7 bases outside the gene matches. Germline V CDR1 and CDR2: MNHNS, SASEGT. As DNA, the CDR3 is TGTGCCAGCAGTGATACTAGGACAGGGGGCATCACTGAAGCTTTCTTT. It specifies CASSDTRTGGITEAFF.

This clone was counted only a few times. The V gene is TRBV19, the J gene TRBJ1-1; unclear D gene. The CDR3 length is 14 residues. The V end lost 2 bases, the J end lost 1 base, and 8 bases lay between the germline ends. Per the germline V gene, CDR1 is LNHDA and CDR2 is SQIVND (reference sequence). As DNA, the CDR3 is TGTGCCAGTAGTATAAGACACGGGAACACTGAAGCTTTCTTT. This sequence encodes CASSIRHGNTEAFF. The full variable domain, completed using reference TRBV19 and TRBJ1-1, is DGGITQSPKYLFRKEGQNVTLSCEQNLNHDAMYWYRQDPGQGLRLIYYSQIVNDFQKGDIAEGYSVSREKKESFPLTVTSAQKNPTAFYLCASSIRHGNTEAFFGQGTRLTVV.

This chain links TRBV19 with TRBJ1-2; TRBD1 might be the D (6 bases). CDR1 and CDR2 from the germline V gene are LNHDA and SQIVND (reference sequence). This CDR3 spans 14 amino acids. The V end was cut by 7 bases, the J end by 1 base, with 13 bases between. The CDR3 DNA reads TGTGCCAGTACCTGGACAGACAATAACTATGGCTACACCTTC. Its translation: CASTWTDNNYGYTF.

Here the CDR3 DNA reads TGTGCCAGCTCACCAAGCGCAGCTAGCAATCAGCCCCAGCATTTT. Its protein product is CASSPSAASNQPQHF. The chain carries TRBV18 and TRBJ1-5; D unresolved. The CDR3 spans 15 residues. Deletions cut 2 bases from V and 0 bases from J, with 8 bases between. CDR1 and CDR2 (germline): KGHSH, LQKENI.

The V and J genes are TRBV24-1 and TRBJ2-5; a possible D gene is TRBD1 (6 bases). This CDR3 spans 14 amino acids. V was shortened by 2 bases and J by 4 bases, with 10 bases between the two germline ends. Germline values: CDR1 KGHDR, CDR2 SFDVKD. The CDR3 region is CATSDYRARETQYF. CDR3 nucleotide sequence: TGTGCCACCAGTGATTACAGGGCTAGAGAGACCCAGTACTTC.

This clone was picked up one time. Written as DNA, the CDR3 is TGTGCCAGCAGCTTAGGGACAAGCACAGATACGCAGTATTTT. Translating gives CASSLGTSTDTQYF. The V gene is TRBV7-9, the J gene TRBJ2-3; weak D call: TRBD1 (5 bases). V lost 1 base to trimming and J lost 0 bases, with 5 bases between them. This CDR3 has 14 amino acids. Germline CDR1 and CDR2: SEHNR and FQNEAQ (reference sequence). The whole variable domain, filled in from reference TRBV7-9 and TRBJ2-3, reads DTGVSQNPRHKITKRGQNVTFRCDPISEHNRLYWYRQTLGQGPEFLTYFQNEAQLEKSRLLSDRFSAERPKGSFSTLEIQRTEQGDSAMYLCASSLGTSTDTQYFGPGTRLTVL.

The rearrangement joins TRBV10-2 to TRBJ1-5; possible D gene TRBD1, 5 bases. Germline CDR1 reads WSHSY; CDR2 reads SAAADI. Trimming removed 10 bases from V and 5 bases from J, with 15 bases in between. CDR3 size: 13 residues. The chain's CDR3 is CATATGEYQPQHF. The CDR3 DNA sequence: TGCGCCACAGCCACGGGGGAGTATCAGCCCCAGCATTTT.

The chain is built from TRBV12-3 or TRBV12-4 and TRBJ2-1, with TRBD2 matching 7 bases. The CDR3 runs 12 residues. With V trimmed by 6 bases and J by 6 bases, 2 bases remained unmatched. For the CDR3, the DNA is TGTGCCAGCAGCAGGACTAGCAATGAGCAGTTCTTC. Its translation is CASSRTSNEQFF.

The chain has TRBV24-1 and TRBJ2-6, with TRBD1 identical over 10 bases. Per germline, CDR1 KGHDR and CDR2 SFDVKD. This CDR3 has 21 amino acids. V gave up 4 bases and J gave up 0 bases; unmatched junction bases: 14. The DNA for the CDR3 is TGTGCCACCAGTGACGGCTCGCCAGACAGGGGGCATTACTCTGGGGCCAACGTCCTGACTTTC. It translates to CATSDGSPDRGHYSGANVLTF.

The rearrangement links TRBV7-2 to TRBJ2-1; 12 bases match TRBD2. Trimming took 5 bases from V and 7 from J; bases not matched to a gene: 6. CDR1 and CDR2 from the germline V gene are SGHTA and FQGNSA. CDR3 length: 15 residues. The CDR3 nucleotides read TGTGCCAGCAGCCCTAGCGGGAGGGTGGGGAATGAGCAGTTCTTC. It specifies CASSPSGRVGNEQFF.

The CDR3 nucleotides are TGCGCCAGCAGCTTGGAGCGGGGAATTTCACCCCTCCACTTT. Residues: CASSLERGISPLHF. The chain uses TRBV5-1 and TRBJ1-6, with D uncertain. V lost 0 bases and J 9 bases, leaving 10 bases between the germline ends. Germline CDR1 SGHRS, CDR2 YFSETQ. This CDR3 is built from 14 residues. Together with reference TRBV5-1 and TRBJ1-6, the CDR3 gives the full variable domain: KAGVTQTPRYLIKTRGQQVTLSCSPISGHRSVSWYQQTPGQGLQFLFEYFSETQRNKGNFPGRFSGRQFSNSRSEMNVSTLELGDSALYLCASSLERGISPLHFGNGTRLTVT.

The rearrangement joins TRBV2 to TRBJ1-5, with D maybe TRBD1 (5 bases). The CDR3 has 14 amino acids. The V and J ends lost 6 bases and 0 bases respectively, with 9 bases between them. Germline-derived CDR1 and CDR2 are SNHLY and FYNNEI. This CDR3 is CASSFQGSNQPQHF. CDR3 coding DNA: TGTGCCAGCAGCTTCCAGGGTAGCAATCAGCCCCAGCATTTT.

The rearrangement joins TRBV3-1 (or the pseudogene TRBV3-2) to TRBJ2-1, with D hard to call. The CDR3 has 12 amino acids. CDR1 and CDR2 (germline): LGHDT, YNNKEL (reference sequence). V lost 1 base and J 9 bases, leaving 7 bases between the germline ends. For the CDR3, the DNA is TGTGCCAGCAGCCAAGTTTTTAGTGAGCAGTTCTTC. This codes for CASSQVFSEQFF.

DNA of the CDR3: TGTGCCAGTAGCACCCCGGGACTAGGGGACTACGAGCAGTACTTC. This codes for CASSTPGLGDYEQYF. This sequence joins TRBV19 and TRBJ2-7, with TRBD2 matching 8 bases. V was pared by 6 bases and J by 3 bases, with 10 bases of the junction left unmatched. Per germline, CDR1 LNHDA and CDR2 SQIVND (reference sequence). CDR3 length equals 15 residues.